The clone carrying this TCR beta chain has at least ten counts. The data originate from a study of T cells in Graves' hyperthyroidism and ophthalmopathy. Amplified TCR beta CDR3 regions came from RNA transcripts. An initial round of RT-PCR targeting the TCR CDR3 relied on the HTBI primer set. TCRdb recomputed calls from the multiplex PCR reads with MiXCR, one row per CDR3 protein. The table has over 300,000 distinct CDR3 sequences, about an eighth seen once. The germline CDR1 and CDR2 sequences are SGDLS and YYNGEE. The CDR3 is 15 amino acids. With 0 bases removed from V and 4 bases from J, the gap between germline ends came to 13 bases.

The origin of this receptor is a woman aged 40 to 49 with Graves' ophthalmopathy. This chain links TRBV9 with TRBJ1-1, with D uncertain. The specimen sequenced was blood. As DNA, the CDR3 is TGTGCCAGCAGCGTAGTTCGGGGAGGCGGCACTGAAGCTTTCTTT. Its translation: CASSVVRGGGTEAFF.